The T cell receptor beta chain described here comes from a study of blood T cell repertoires in COVID-19. Overall study context: Collection of acute and convalescent COVID-19 samples took place in the United States, Italy and Spain. T cells, B-cell-depleted T cells, or PBMCs supplied cDNA or gDNA.

This CDR3 has 14 residues. The V gene lost 3 bases and the J gene lost 1 base, with 5 bases spanning the gap. Germline CDR1 is SGHRS and CDR2 is YFSETQ. The protocol was immunoSEQ multiplex PCR, while the TCRdb copy is restricted to in-frame clones and leaves out a portion. The sample lists 180,000 or so clones; approximately 86% were seen once. Sample: peripheral blood. This TCR derives from a man between 60 and 75 years old with acute or convalescent COVID-19. V gene TRBV5-1 combines with J gene TRBJ2-6; a possible D gene is TRBD1 (5 bases). CDR3 sequence reads: CASSSGSGANVLTF. The DNA for the CDR3 is TGCGCCAGCAGCTCAGGGTCTGGGGCCAACGTCCTGACTTTC.